A single sample is the source of the 17 T cell receptor beta chains below, sequenced in a study of T cells after yellow fever vaccination. A single record per CDR3 protein comes from TCRdb applying MiXCR to the 5' RACE reads. The data contain around 300,000 distinct CDR3 sequences, approximately 4% of them seen just once; the ten biggest clones take up under 30%. The material was PBMCs, obtained 5 days after the yellow fever booster vaccination. The receptors were gathered from a man aged 18-30 years who received the YFV17D yellow fever vaccine.

The chain uses TRBV20-1 and TRBJ1-1, with D uncertain. V gave up 6 bases and J gave up 5 bases, with 16 bases separating them. This CDR3 comprises 13 residues. Per germline, CDR1 DFQATT and CDR2 SNEGSKA (reference sequence). CDR3 in DNA: TGCAGTGCCTCGCTCCGGGCCCCAACTGAAGCTTTCTTT. Protein: CSASLRAPTEAFF.

This clonotype was found a few times. V gene TRBV5-5 combines with J gene TRBJ1-2; D is possibly TRBD1 (6 bases). Germline-derived CDR1 and CDR2 are SGHKS and YYEKEE (reference sequence). This CDR3 is 14 amino acids long. The V end lost 0 bases, the J end lost 8 bases, and 14 bases lay between the germline ends. CDR3 sequence: CASSLAGTQRGYTF. In DNA form, the CDR3 reads TGTGCCAGCAGCTTGGCCGGGACACAAAGAGGCTACACCTTC.

This clonotype has only a few counts. This chain connects TRBV30 to TRBJ1-6; maybe TRBD1 (5 bases). The CDR3 length is 15 residues. CDR1 and CDR2 (germline): GTSNPN, SVGIG (reference sequence). V was pared by 2 bases and J by 6 bases, with 14 bases between. The CDR3 sequence: CAWSFGARGNSPLHF. The CDR3 DNA sequence: TGTGCCTGGAGTTTTGGGGCGCGGGGTAATTCACCCCTCCACTTT. The whole variable domain, remainder taken from reference TRBV30 and TRBJ1-6, is SQTIHQWPATLVQPVGSPLSLECTVEGTSNPNLYWYRQAAGRGLQLLFYSVGIGQISSEVPQNLSASRPQDRQFILSSKKLLLSDSGFYLCAWSFGARGNSPLHFGNGTRLTVT.

This clonotype was counted between two and nine times. The V call is TRBV2, the J call TRBJ1-5; D is perhaps TRBD1 (6 bases). There are 15 residues in the CDR3. Between the trimmed V and J ends, which lost 4 bases and 7 bases, there was a span of 17 bases. CDR1 and CDR2 from the germline V gene are SNHLY and FYNNEI. CDR3 DNA: TGTGCCAGCAGTGGGGGGGCAGGGTCGGGACAGCCCCAGCATTTT. Protein: CASSGGAGSGQPQHF.

This clonotype was detected many times. The chain couples TRBV20-1 to TRBJ2-5; D is ambiguous. Trimming pared 0 bases from V and 7 bases from J, leaving 12 bases between. This CDR3 is 13 amino acids long. Germline values: CDR1 DFQATT, CDR2 SNEGSKA (reference sequence). The CDR3 region is CSAREVYDGTQYF. The CDR3 coding sequence is TGCAGTGCTAGAGAGGTCTACGATGGGACCCAGTACTTC.

Details on this clonotype: This CDR3 is missing its conserved last phenylalanine or tryptophan, likely due to a read error. This chain joins TRBV20-1 and TRBJ1-1, with D perhaps matching TRBD1 (5 bases). This CDR3 region has 13 residues. The germline CDR1 and CDR2 sequences are DFQATT and SNEGSKA (reference sequence). V shed 3 bases and J shed 1 base, with 9 bases lying between them. CDR3 sequence: CSASGRANTEAFL. In nucleotides, the CDR3 is TGCAGTGCTAGCGGCAGGGCGAACACTGAAGCTTTCCTT.

This clonotype was picked up many times. This chain joins TRBV5-5 and TRBJ2-7; D is unresolved. Germline CDR1 is SGHKS and CDR2 is YYEKEE (reference sequence). The CDR3 has 12 residues. Trimming cost V 1 base and J 6 bases, with 8 bases left between them. CDR3 region: CASSLSQFEQYF. Written as DNA, the CDR3 is TGTGCCAGCAGCTTGTCCCAGTTCGAGCAGTACTTC. The variable domain in full, with the rest retrieved from reference TRBV5-5 and TRBJ2-7, is DAGVTQSPTHLIKTRGQQVTLRCSPISGHKSVSWYQQVLGQGPQFIFQYYEKEERGRGNFPDRFSARQFPNYSSELNVNALLLGDSALYLCASSLSQFEQYFGPGTRLTVT.

This clonotype has just a few counts. This sequence joins TRBV7-2 and TRBJ1-1; 7 bases fit TRBD1. CDR1 and CDR2 from the germline V gene are SGHTA and FQGNSA. The ends lost 5 bases at V and 6 bases at J; junction bases unmatched: 9. The CDR3 is 14 amino acids. DNA for the CDR3: TGTGCCAGCAGCGGGGGACAGCTCCTAGCTGAAGCTTTCTTT. Its translation is CASSGGQLLAEAFF.

This clonotype showed up just a few times. The V and J genes are TRBV4-3 and TRBJ2-7, with D perhaps TRBD1 (6 bases). V lost 0 bases and J lost 3, with 12 bases in between. This CDR3 comprises 15 residues. Germline lookup yields CDR1 LGHNA and CDR2 YSLEER. CDR3 sequence: CASSQEMRQDYEQYF. The CDR3 bases are TGCGCCAGCAGCCAAGAAATGAGACAGGACTACGAGCAGTACTTC.

This clonotype has just a few counts. V is TRBV7-9 and J is TRBJ2-1; 11 bases match TRBD2. This CDR3 is 20 amino acids long. Germline values: CDR1 SEHNR, CDR2 FQNEAQ (reference sequence). Trimming at V came to 3 bases and at J to 2 bases, leaving 15 bases not matched to a gene. In nucleotides, the CDR3 is TGTGCCAGCAGCTTTTCAGGGACTAGCGGACCTCGGGTCGCCTACAATGAGCAGTTCTTC. Its translation is CASSFSGTSGPRVAYNEQFF.

This clonotype has more than one count but fewer than ten. The junction differs from germline at one of its ends, possibly a read error. The J gene is TRBJ1-2, the V gene TRBV10-2; a weak D match, TRBD1 (5 bases). The CDR3 runs 16 residues. Germline V gene data show CDR1 as WSHSY and CDR2 as SAAADI. The CDR3 sequence: CASSEWGTDLFYGYTF. The CDR3 DNA sequence: TGCGCCAGCAGCGAGTGGGGGACTGACCTCTTCTATGGCTACACCTTC.

The V call is TRBV12-3 or TRBV12-4, the J call TRBJ2-2, with D uncertain. CDR3 length: 14 amino acids. The V end lost 7 bases, the J end lost 3 bases, and 12 bases lay between the germline ends. The CDR3 nucleotides read TGTGCCAGCACAATAAGGGCGCACACCGGGGAGCTGTTTTTT. Translating it yields CASTIRAHTGELFF.

This clonotype has just a few counts. This chain uses TRBV20-1 with TRBJ1-6; TRBD1 matches 8 bases. CDR1 and CDR2 from the germline V gene are DFQATT and SNEGSKA (reference sequence). J was trimmed by 7 bases and V by 3 bases; bases with no gene match: 5. The CDR3 contains 14 residues. The CDR3 sequence is CSARDRVGNSPLHF. Written as DNA, the CDR3 is TGCAGTGCTAGGGACAGGGTGGGGAATTCACCCCTCCACTTT.

The V gene is TRBV4-3, the J gene TRBJ2-2, with unresolved D. Trimming removed 1 base at V and 0 bases at J, with 9 bases between. The germline V gene has CDR1 LGHNA and CDR2 YSLEER. The CDR3 is 16 amino acids. CDR3 region: CASSQVIFSNTGELFF. The CDR3, as DNA: TGCGCCAGCAGCCAAGTTATATTTTCGAACACCGGGGAGCTGTTTTTT.

The chain links TRBV6-5 to TRBJ2-2, with no clear D. The V end was cut by 3 bases, the J end by 6 bases, with 8 bases between. Germline CDR1 is MNHEY and CDR2 is SVGAGI. This CDR3 has 13 residues. The CDR3 region has the DNA TGTGCCAGCAGTTATAAGGTTTCCGGGGAGCTGTTTTTT. The encoded protein is CASSYKVSGELFF.

In its sample, this clonotype was seen many times. This chain joins TRBV20-1 and TRBJ2-2; 10 bases are shared with TRBD2. Germline V gives CDR1 DFQATT, CDR2 SNEGSKA (reference sequence). CDR3 length: 15 amino acids. With V trimmed by 5 bases and J by 6 bases, 9 bases remained unmatched. CDR3 DNA sequence: TGCAGTGCTCCCTCACTAGCGGGGCTACCCGGGGAGCTGTTTTTT. Protein: CSAPSLAGLPGELFF.

This chain connects TRBV20-1 to TRBJ2-5, with 10 bases fitting TRBD1. In germline, CDR1 is DFQATT, CDR2 SNEGSKA (reference sequence). The length of the CDR3 is 15 residues. The V gene end was trimmed by 3 bases and the J gene end by 3 bases; junction bases not matched to a gene: 7. In nucleotides, the CDR3 is TGCAGTGCTAGCAGGGGGACAGGGGATGAAGAGACCCAGTACTTC. The encoded protein is CSASRGTGDEETQYF.